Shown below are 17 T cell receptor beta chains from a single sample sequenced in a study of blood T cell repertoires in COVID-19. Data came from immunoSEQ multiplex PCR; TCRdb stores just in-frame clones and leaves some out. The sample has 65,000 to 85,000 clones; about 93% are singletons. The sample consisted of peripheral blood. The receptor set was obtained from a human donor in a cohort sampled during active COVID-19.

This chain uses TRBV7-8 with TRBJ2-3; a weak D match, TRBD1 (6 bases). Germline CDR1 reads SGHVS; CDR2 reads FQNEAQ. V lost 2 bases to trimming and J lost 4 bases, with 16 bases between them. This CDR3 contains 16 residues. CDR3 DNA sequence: TGTGCCAGCAGCTTAAAAGGGGGTCTTATCCCAGATACGCAGTATTTT. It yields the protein CASSLKGGLIPDTQYF.

The CDR3 bases are TGTGCCATCAGTGACCCCAGGGGGAACACTGAAGCTTTCTTT. This gives the protein CAISDPRGNTEAFF. This chain connects TRBV10-3 to TRBJ1-1; a possible D gene is TRBD1 (6 bases). The CDR3 has 14 residues. V was clipped by 3 bases and J by 1 base, with 9 bases between them. Per germline, CDR1 ENHRY and CDR2 SYGVKD.

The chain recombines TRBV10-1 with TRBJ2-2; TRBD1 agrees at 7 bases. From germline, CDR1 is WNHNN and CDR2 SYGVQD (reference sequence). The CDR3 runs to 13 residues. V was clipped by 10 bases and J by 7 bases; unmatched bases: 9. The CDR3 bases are TGCGCCACTTCGACAGGGAACCTCGGGGAGCTGTTTTTT. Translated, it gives CATSTGNLGELFF.

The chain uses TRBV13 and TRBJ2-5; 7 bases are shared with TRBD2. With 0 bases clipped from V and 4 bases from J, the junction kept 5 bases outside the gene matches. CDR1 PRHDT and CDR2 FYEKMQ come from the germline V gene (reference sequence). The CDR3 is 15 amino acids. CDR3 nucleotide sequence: TGTGCCAGCAGCTTAGGGTGGGGGGGACGAGAGACCCAGTACTTC. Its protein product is CASSLGWGGRETQYF.

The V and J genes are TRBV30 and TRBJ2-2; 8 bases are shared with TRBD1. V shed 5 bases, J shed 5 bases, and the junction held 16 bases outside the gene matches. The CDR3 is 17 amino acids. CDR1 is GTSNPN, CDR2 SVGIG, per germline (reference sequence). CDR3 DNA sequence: TGTGCCTGGGACCCCTATTCAGGGGGCGTGGGGACCGGGGAGCTGTTTTTT. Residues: CAWDPYSGGVGTGELFF.

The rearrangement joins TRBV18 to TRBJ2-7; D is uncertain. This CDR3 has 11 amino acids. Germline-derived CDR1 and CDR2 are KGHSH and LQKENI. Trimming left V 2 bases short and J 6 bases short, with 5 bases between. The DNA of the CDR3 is TGTGCCAGCTCACCAAGTAGCGAGCAGTACTTC. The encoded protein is CASSPSSEQYF.

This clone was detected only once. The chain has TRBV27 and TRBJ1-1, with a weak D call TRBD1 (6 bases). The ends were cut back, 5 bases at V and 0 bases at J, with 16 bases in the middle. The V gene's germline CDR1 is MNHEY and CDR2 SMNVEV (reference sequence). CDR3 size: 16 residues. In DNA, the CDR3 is TGTGCCAGCAGTAGGACGCCCGACAGGTTGAACACTGAAGCTTTCTTT. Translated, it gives CASSRTPDRLNTEAFF.

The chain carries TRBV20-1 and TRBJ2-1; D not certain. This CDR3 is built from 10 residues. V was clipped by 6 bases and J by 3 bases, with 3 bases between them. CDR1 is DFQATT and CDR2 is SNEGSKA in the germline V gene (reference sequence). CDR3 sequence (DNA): TGCAGTGCCAACTACAATGAGCAGTTCTTC. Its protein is CSANYNEQFF.

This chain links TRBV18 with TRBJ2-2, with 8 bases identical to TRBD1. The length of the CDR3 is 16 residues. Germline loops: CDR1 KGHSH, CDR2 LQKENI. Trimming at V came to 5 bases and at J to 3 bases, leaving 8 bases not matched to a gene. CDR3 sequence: CASSSGQGRDTGELFF. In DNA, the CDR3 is TGTGCCAGCTCAAGCGGACAGGGAAGGGACACCGGGGAGCTGTTTTTT.

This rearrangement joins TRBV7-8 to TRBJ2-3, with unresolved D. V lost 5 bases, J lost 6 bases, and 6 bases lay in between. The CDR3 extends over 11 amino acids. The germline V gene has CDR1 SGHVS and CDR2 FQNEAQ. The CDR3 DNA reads TGTGCCAGCAGCCCCCAGGATACGCAGTATTTT. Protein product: CASSPQDTQYF.

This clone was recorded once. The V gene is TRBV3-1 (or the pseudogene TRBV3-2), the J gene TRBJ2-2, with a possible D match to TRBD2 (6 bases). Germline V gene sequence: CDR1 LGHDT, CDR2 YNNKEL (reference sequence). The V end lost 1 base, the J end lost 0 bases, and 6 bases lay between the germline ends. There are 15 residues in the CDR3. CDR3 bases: TGTGCCAGCAGCCAAGGGAGGGCGAACACCGGGGAGCTGTTTTTT. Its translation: CASSQGRANTGELFF.

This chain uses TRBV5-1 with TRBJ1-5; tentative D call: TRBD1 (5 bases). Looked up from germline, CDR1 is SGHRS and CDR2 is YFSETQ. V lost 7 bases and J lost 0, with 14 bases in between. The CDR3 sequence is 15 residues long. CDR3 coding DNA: TGCGCCAGCCGGAGGGACGGCAATAGCAATCAGCCCCAGCATTTT. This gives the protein CASRRDGNSNQPQHF.

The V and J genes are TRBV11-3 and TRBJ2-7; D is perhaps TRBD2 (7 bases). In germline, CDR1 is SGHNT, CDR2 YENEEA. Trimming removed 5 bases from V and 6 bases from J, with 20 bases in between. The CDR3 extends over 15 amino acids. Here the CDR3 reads CASSLLGGGEVEQYF. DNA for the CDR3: TGTGCCAGCAGCCTACTGGGAGGGGGAGAAGTCGAGCAGTACTTC.

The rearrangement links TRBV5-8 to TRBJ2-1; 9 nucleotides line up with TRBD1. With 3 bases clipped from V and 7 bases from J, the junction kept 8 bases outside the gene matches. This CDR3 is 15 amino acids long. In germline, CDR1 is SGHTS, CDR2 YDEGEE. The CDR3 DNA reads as TGTGCCAGCAGCTCGGCCGGGACAGGGTCAAATGAGCAGTTCTTC. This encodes CASSSAGTGSNEQFF.

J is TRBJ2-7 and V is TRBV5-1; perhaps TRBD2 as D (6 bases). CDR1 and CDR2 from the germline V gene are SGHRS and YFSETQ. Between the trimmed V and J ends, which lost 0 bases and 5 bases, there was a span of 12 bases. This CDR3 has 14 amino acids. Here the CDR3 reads CASSLGGAAHEQYF. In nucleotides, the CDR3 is TGCGCCAGCAGCTTGGGCGGGGCGGCACACGAGCAGTACTTC.

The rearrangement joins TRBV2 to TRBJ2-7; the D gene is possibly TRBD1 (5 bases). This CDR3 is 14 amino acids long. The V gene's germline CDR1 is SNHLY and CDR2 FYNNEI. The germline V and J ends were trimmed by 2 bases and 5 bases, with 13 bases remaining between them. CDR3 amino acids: CASSEWGRSHEQYF. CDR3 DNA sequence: TGTGCCAGCAGTGAATGGGGCAGATCCCACGAGCAGTACTTC.

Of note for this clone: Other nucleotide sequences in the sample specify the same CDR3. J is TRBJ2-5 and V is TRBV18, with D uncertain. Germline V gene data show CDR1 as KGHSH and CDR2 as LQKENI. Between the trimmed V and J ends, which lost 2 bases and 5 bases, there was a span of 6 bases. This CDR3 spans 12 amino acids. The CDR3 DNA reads TGTGCCAGCTCACCAGAGAGGGAGACCCAGTACTTC. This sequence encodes CASSPERETQYF.